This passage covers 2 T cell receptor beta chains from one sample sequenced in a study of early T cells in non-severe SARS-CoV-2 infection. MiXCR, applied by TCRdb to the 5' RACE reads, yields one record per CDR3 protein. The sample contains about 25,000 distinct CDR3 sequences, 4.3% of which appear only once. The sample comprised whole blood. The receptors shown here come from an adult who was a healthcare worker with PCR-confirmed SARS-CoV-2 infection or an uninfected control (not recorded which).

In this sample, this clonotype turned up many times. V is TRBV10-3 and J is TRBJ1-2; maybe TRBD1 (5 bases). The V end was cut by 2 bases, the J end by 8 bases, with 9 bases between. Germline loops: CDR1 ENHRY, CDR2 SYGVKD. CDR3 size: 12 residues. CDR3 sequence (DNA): TGTGCCATCAGTGAGGATTGGGGCGGCTACACCTTC. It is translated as CAISEDWGGYTF.

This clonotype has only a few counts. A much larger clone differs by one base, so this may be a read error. The CDR3 DNA reads as TGCGCCAGCATCAAAGGCGGGGGTGACTACACCTTC. It yields the protein CASIKGGGDYTF. The genes are TRBV10-2 and TRBJ1-2; a possible D gene is TRBD1 (5 bases). CDR3 size: 12 residues. The germline V and J ends were trimmed by 7 bases and 10 bases, with 16 bases remaining between them. Germline V gene data show CDR1 as WSHSY and CDR2 as SAAADI.